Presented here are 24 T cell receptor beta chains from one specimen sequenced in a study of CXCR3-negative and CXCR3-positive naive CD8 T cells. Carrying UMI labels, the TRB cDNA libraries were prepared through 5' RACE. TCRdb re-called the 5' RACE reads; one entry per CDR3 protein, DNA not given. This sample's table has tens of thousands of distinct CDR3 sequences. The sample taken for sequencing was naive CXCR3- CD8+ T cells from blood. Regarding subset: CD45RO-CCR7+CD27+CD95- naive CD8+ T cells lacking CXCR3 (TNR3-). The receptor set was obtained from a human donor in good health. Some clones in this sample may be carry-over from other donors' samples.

CDR3 amino acids: CACSLFGETGTEAFF. V and J are TRBV28 and TRBJ1-1. CDR1 and CDR2 (germline): MDHEN, SYDVKM. The CDR3 totals 15 residues.

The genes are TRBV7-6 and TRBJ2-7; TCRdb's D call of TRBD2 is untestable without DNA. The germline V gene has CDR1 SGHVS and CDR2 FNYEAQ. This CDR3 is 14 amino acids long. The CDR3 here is CASSFRARPDEQYF.

The CDR3 sequence is CASSFPGVNEQYF. The rearrangement joins TRBV7-8 to TRBJ2-7; TCRdb designates TRBD1, a call that cannot be tested without DNA. CDR3 length: 13 amino acids. Germline V gene lookup returns CDR1 SGHVS and CDR2 FQNEAQ.

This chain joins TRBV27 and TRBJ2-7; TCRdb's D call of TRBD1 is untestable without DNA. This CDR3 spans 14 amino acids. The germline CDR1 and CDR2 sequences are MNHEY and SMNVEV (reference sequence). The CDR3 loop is CASSEQGLSYEQYF.

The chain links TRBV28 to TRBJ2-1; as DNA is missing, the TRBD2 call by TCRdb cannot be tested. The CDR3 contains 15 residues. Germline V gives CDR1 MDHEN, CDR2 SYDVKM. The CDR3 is CASSLTSGGYNEQFF.

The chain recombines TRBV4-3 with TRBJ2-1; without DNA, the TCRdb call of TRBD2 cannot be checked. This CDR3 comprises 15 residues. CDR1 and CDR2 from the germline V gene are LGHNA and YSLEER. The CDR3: CASSQDRLYYNEQFF.

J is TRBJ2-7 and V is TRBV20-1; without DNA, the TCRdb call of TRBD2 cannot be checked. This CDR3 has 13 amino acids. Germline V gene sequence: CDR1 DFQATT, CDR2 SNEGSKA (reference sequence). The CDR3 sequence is CSARAQGGYEQYF.

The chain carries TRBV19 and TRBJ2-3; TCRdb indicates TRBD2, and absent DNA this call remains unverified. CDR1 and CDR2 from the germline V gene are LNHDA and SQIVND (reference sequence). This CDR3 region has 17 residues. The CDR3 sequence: CASSTGLAGRGTDTQYF. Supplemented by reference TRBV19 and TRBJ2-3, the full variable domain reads DGGITQSPKYLFRKEGQNVTLSCEQNLNHDAMYWYRQDPGQGLRLIYYSQIVNDFQKGDIAEGYSVSREKKESFPLTVTSAQKNPTAFYLCASSTGLAGRGTDTQYFGPGTRLTVL.

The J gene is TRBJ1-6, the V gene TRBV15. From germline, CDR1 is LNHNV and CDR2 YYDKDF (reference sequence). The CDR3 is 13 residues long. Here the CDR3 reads CATSGSYNSPLHF.

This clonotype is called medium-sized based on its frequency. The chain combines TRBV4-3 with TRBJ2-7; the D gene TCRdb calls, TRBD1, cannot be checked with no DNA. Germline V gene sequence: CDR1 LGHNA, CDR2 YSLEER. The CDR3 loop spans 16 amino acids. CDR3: CASSLLPGQGVYEQYF.

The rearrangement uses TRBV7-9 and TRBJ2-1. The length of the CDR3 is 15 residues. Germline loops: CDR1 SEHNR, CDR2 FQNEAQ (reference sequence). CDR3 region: CASSISGSSYNEQFF.

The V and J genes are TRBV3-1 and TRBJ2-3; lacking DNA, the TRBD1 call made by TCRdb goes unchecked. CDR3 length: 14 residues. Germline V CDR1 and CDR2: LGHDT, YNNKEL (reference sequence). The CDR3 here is CASSPPGRTDTQYF.

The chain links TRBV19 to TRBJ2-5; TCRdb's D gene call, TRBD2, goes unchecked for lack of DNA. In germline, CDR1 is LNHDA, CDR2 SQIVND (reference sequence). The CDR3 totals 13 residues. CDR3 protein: CASSIAGGETQYF.

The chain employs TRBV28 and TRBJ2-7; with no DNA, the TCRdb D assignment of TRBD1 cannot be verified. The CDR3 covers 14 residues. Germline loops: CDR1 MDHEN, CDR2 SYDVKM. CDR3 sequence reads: CASSLRDSSYEQYF.

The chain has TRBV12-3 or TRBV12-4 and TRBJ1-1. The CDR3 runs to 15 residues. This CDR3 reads CASSLPPGMNTEAFF.

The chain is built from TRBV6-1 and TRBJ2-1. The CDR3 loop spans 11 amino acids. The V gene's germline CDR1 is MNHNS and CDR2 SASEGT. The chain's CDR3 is CASSEAAEQFF.

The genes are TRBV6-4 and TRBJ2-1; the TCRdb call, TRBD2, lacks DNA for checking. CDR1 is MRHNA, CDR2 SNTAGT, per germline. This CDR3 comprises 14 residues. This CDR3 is CASKVAGELNEQFF.

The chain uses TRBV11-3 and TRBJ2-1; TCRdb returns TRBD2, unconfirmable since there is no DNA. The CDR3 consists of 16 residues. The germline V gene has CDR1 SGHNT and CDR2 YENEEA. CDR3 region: CASSSTSGHPINEQFF.

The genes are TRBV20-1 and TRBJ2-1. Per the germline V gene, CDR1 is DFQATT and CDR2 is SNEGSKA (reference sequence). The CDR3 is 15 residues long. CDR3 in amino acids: CSARGEGSSYNEQFF.

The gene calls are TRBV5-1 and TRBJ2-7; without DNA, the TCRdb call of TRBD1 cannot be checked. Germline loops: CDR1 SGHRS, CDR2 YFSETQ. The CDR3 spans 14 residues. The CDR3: CASSWTGQTYEQYF.

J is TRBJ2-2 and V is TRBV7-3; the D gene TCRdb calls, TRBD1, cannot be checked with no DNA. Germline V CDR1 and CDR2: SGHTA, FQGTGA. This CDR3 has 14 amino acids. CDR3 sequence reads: CASSPGTGELELFF.

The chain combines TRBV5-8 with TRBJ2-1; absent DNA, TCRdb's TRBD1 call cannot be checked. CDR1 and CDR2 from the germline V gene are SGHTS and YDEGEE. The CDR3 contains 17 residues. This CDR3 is CASSGFLGAGAHNEQFF.

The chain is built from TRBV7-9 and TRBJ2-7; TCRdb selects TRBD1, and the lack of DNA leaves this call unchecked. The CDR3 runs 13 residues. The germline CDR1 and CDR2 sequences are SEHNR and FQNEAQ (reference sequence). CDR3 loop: CASSETGSYEQYF.

CDR3 residues: CASSQDQAGVYEQYF. The chain couples TRBV4-1 to TRBJ2-7; the D call of TRBD1 rests on TCRdb alone, since no DNA is present to check it. The CDR3 consists of 15 residues. From germline, CDR1 is MGHRA and CDR2 YSYEKL.